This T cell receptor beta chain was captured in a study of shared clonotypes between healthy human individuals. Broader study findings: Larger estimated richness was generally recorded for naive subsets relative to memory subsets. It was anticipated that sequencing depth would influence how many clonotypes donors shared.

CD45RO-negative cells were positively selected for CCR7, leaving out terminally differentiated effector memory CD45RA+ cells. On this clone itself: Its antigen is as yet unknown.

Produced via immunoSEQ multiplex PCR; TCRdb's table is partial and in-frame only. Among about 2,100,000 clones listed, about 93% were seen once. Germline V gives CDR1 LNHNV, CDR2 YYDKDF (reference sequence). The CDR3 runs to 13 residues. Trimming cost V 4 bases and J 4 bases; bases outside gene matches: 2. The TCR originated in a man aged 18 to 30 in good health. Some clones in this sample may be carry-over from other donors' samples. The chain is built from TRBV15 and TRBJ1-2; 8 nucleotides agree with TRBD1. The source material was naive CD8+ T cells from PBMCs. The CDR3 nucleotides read TGTGCCACCAGCATCGGACAGGGCTATGGCTACACCTTC. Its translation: CATSIGQGYGYTF.